What follows are 20 T cell receptor beta chains derived from one specimen sequenced in a study of blood T cell repertoires in COVID-19. The repertoire was sequenced with immunoSEQ multiplex PCR; TCRdb's copy has only in-frame clones and lacks some. Of 90,000 to 100,000 clones listed, just under 85% are singletons. The sample taken for sequencing was peripheral blood. These receptors all stem from a man aged 65 to 79 with acute or convalescent COVID-19.

The chain joins TRBV11-2 to TRBJ2-7; D ambiguous. The CDR3 spans 17 residues. Deletions cut 0 bases from V and 0 bases from J, with 15 bases between. CDR1 SGHAT and CDR2 FQNNGV come from the germline V gene. The CDR3 DNA sequence: TGTGCCAGCAGCTTAGATTGGAGACCCTTGAGCTCCTACGAGCAGTACTTC. As protein: CASSLDWRPLSSYEQYF.

The table lists this clone with a few counts. The gene calls are TRBV28 and TRBJ2-1; 11 bases agree with TRBD2. V was clipped by 6 bases and J by 3 bases; unmatched bases: 7. The CDR3 extends over 16 amino acids. Germline assignment: CDR1 MDHEN and CDR2 SYDVKM. CDR3 DNA sequence: TGTGCCAGCAGGGCGACGACTAGCGGGATCTACAATGAGCAGTTCTTC. Its translation: CASRATTSGIYNEQFF.

J is TRBJ2-7 and V is TRBV14; TRBD1 is a possible D gene (5 bases). CDR3 length: 14 amino acids. From germline, CDR1 is SGHDN and CDR2 FVKESK. Trimming took 2 bases from V and 6 from J, leaving 14 bases between them. In DNA form, the CDR3 reads TGTGCCAGCAGCCAAAGGGGCAGTTCGGGCGAGCAGTACTTC. It encodes CASSQRGSSGEQYF.

The J gene is TRBJ2-7, the V gene TRBV5-1, with 10 bases identical to TRBD2. The CDR3 contains 14 residues. Unmatched junction bases numbered 5, after V lost 5 bases and J lost 3 bases. The germline V gene encodes CDR1 SGHRS and CDR2 YFSETQ. The CDR3 coding sequence is TGCGCCAGCAGTCTGGCTAGCGGGAGCTACGAGCAGTACTTC. Translating gives CASSLASGSYEQYF.

As to this clone: One end of the junction fails to match germline, which may point to a read error. The chain recombines TRBV7-6 with TRBJ1-5; possible D gene TRBD1, 6 bases. This CDR3 comprises 17 residues. Germline CDR1 SGHVS, CDR2 FNYEAQ. The CDR3 DNA is TGTGCCAGCAGCCTAGCCGTGGGACAACCGGCAGGTCAGCCCCAGCATTTT. Translating gives CASSLAVGQPAGQPQHF.

A few counts support this clone. The V and J genes are TRBV14 and TRBJ2-1, with a possible D match to TRBD2 (5 bases). Germline assignment: CDR1 SGHDN and CDR2 FVKESK. V was clipped by 10 bases and J by 3 bases, with 13 bases between them. The CDR3 is 13 amino acids. The CDR3 nucleotides read TGTGCCACGGGGAGCCCCAACTACAATGAGCAGTTCTTC. Protein: CATGSPNYNEQFF.

V and J are TRBV3-1 (or the pseudogene TRBV3-2) and TRBJ2-7, with D hard to call. Germline V gene data show CDR1 as LGHDT and CDR2 as YNNKEL (reference sequence). The V gene lost 4 bases and the J gene lost 0 bases, with 7 bases spanning the gap. CDR3 size: 13 residues. The CDR3 sequence: CASSRLPSYEQYF. CDR3 nucleotide sequence: TGTGCCAGCAGCCGGCTGCCCTCCTACGAGCAGTACTTC.

The chain is built from TRBV29-1 and TRBJ2-6; no clear D gene. This CDR3 region has 13 residues. V was pared by 4 bases and J by 0 bases, with 4 bases between. Germline CDR1 SQVTM, CDR2 ANQGSEA. The CDR3 sequence is CSVANSGANVLTF. The CDR3 region has the DNA TGCAGCGTTGCCAACTCTGGGGCCAACGTCCTGACTTTC.

The chain employs TRBV11-3 and TRBJ1-3; D is unclear. From germline, CDR1 is SGHNT and CDR2 YENEEA. This CDR3 has 14 amino acids. V was pared by 8 bases and J by 3 bases, with 14 bases between. The CDR3 sequence: CASGCWTDGNTIYF. The CDR3 DNA reads as TGTGCCAGCGGGTGCTGGACTGATGGAAACACCATATATTTT.

This clone was recorded only once. The chain recombines TRBV6-5 with TRBJ1-6, with a possible D match to TRBD1 (6 bases). Trimming left V 8 bases short and J 10 bases short, with 18 bases between. CDR1 MNHEY and CDR2 SVGAGI come from the germline V gene. The CDR3 sequence is 14 residues long. CDR3 in DNA: TGTGCCAGCGGGGAGGGGGTGTTGGGGTCACCCCTCCACTTT. Its translation: CASGEGVLGSPLHF.

The chain couples TRBV9 to TRBJ2-1; possible D gene TRBD2, 5 bases. Germline-derived CDR1 and CDR2 are SGDLS and YYNGEE. This CDR3 is 15 amino acids long. V lost 6 bases and J 3 bases, leaving 16 bases between the germline ends. The CDR3 protein is CASTPNGLDYNEQFF. CDR3 in DNA: TGTGCCAGCACCCCCAATGGACTGGACTACAATGAGCAGTTCTTC.

This sequence joins TRBV5-1 and TRBJ1-6; the match to TRBD1 covers 8 bases. Germline CDR1 is SGHRS and CDR2 is YFSETQ. V lost 0 bases to trimming and J lost 8 bases; unmatched junction nucleotides: 7. This CDR3 has 16 amino acids. In DNA, the CDR3 is TGCGCCAGCAGCTTGGCCCCGGCAGGGGGCGATTCACCCCTCCACTTT. It encodes CASSLAPAGGDSPLHF.

The J gene is TRBJ2-2, the V gene TRBV7-9; D gene unclear. V lost 0 bases, J lost 5 bases, and 7 bases lay in between. The CDR3 consists of 14 residues. Germline V gene data show CDR1 as SEHNR and CDR2 as FQNEAQ (reference sequence). The CDR3, as DNA: TGTGCCAGCAGCTTAGCGAGTCCGACCGGGGAGCTGTTTTTT. Its translation is CASSLASPTGELFF.

The chain combines TRBV11-2 with TRBJ2-3; 13 bases are shared with TRBD2. This CDR3 is 20 amino acids long. V gave up 0 bases and J gave up 5 bases; unmatched junction bases: 14. Germline V lookup: CDR1 SGHAT, CDR2 FQNNGV. CDR3 protein: CASSLEGLAGYSATEDTQYF. CDR3 nucleotide sequence: TGTGCCAGCAGCTTAGAGGGACTAGCGGGGTACAGCGCGACTGAAGATACGCAGTATTTT.

This rearrangement joins TRBV11-2 to TRBJ2-7; TRBD2 aligns across 10 bases. Germline V gene data show CDR1 as SGHAT and CDR2 as FQNNGV. The trim removed 4 bases at V and 5 bases at J, leaving 5 bases unmatched. The CDR3 is 14 amino acids. CDR3 sequence: CASSSLGLADEQYF. The CDR3 coding sequence is TGTGCCAGCAGCTCCCTCGGACTAGCGGACGAGCAGTACTTC.

V and J are TRBV7-2 and TRBJ1-5, with TRBD1 matching 7 bases. The CDR3 has 17 residues. V was clipped by 1 base and J by 2 bases; unmatched bases: 8. In germline, CDR1 is SGHTA, CDR2 FQGNSA. The CDR3 here is CASSLVQGIRGNQPQHF. The CDR3 DNA follows: TGTGCCAGCAGCTTAGTACAGGGGATAAGGGGCAATCAGCCCCAGCATTTT.

The chain joins TRBV10-3 to TRBJ1-2, with D perhaps TRBD1 (5 bases). Germline V gene sequence: CDR1 ENHRY, CDR2 SYGVKD. The V end lost 4 bases, the J end lost 6 bases, and 18 bases lay between the germline ends. The CDR3 consists of 15 residues. CDR3 amino acids: CAISGEGTGGDGYTF. CDR3 sequence (DNA): TGTGCCATCAGTGGCGAAGGGACGGGAGGAGATGGCTACACCTTC.

This sequence joins TRBV6-5 and TRBJ2-2; D may be TRBD2 (7 bases). V lost 4 bases and J lost 0, with 9 bases in between. The CDR3 sequence is 15 residues long. Germline V CDR1 and CDR2: MNHEY, SVGAGI. The CDR3: CASSWGGPNTGELFF. CDR3 in DNA: TGTGCCAGCAGTTGGGGGGGCCCGAACACCGGGGAGCTGTTTTTT.

The chain employs TRBV30 and TRBJ2-1; D is possibly TRBD2 (6 bases). Germline CDR1 is GTSNPN and CDR2 is SVGIG (reference sequence). V lost 4 bases and J lost 4, with 20 bases in between. This CDR3 region has 16 residues. The CDR3 loop is CAWTPLSSRGYNEQFF. As DNA, the CDR3 is TGTGCCTGGACCCCTCTTTCTAGCCGGGGGTACAATGAGCAGTTCTTC.

The chain combines TRBV13 with TRBJ2-5, with a weak D call TRBD2 (6 bases). CDR1 and CDR2 from the germline V gene are PRHDT and FYEKMQ (reference sequence). The CDR3 has 16 residues. Trimming removed 9 bases at V and 1 base at J, with 21 bases between. The CDR3 DNA follows: TGTGCCAGTTCGATAATAGCGGCGAGGGGCCAAGAGACCCAGTACTTC. Translating it yields CASSIIAARGQETQYF.